This T cell receptor (beta chain) was recorded in a study of blood T cell repertoires in COVID-19. For the study at large: COVID-19 samples collected from the United States, Italy and Spain covered acute and convalescent phases. Sources were T cells, B-cell-depleted T cells, or PBMCs; the material itself was cDNA or gDNA.

The CDR3 has 16 residues. From germline, CDR1 is SEHNR and CDR2 FQNEAQ (reference sequence). The ends lost 4 bases at V and 8 bases at J; junction bases unmatched: 8. Under the authors' procedure: By means of reference gene primer amplification, nucleated cell counts were estimated. Repertoires were generated with immunoSEQ multiplex PCR, while TCRdb's copy carries only in-frame clones and drops some. That table gives V, J and clone size, and the DNA gave D and trimming. Among 170,000 or so clones listed, roughly 84% were seen once. Sequenced material: peripheral blood. This chain joins TRBV7-9 and TRBJ1-6; 10 bases agree with TRBD1. This receptor was obtained from a man between 45 and 60 years old with active or convalescent COVID-19. The CDR3 DNA reads as TGTGCCAGCAGCTCTCTGACAGGGGGCGAGGATTCACCCCTCCACTTT. Translated: CASSSLTGGEDSPLHF. The full variable domain, with the rest looked up from reference TRBV7-9 and TRBJ1-6, is DTGVSQNPRHKITKRGQNVTFRCDPISEHNRLYWYRQTLGQGPEFLTYFQNEAQLEKSRLLSDRFSAERPKGSFSTLEIQRTEQGDSAMYLCASSSLTGGEDSPLHFGNGTRLTVT.